These T cell receptor beta chains were read from a single sample in a study of cytomegalovirus exposure and HLA in healthy donors. Profiled with immunoSEQ multiplex PCR; TCRdb holds only in-frame clones, not every one. The data show 85,000 to 130,000 clones, roughly four fifths seen once. The sequenced material came from PBMCs. The receptors shown here come from a man aged 50 to 60 in good health and CMV-seronegative. CDR3s include the opening cysteine and the closing phenylalanine or tryptophan. D genes are given only for firm matches. Where a row states a size, it is once, few, many or the class of an expanded clone; other rows omit it.

V gene: TRBV6-5
D gene: -
clone size: few
J gene: TRBJ2-7
CDR3 protein: CATHGQTYEQYF
CDR3 DNA: TGTGCCACCCATGGACAGACCTACGAGCAGTACTTC

V gene: TRBV7-2
D gene: -
clone size: -
J gene: TRBJ2-5
CDR3 protein: CASSLGFGAGETQYF
CDR3 DNA: TGTGCCAGCAGCTTAGGTTTCGGTGCAGGAGAGACCCAGTACTTC

V gene: TRBV5-6
D gene: -
clone size: -
J gene: TRBJ1-2
CDR3 protein: CASSLGQGDGYTF
CDR3 DNA: TGTGCCAGCAGCTTAGGGCAGGGCGATGGCTACACCTTC

V gene: TRBV7-9
D gene: -
clone size: -
J gene: TRBJ2-1
CDR3 protein: CASSLLWTAYNEQFF
CDR3 DNA: TGTGCCAGCAGCTTACTCTGGACAGCCTACAATGAGCAGTTCTTC

V gene: TRBV5-1
D gene: -
clone size: -
J gene: TRBJ2-5
CDR3 protein: CASSPQEETQYF
CDR3 DNA: TGCGCCAGCAGCCCCCAGGAAGAGACCCAGTACTTC

V gene: TRBV4-2
D gene: -
clone size: once
J gene: TRBJ2-7
CDR3 protein: CASSQDPDGGSYEQYF
CDR3 DNA: TGTGCCAGCAGCCAAGATCCGGACGGAGGCTCCTACGAGCAGTACTTC

V gene: TRBV5-8
D gene: -
clone size: -
J gene: TRBJ2-1
CDR3 protein: CASTLEEGNYNEQFF
CDR3 DNA: TGTGCCAGCACCTTAGAGGAGGGGAATTACAATGAGCAGTTCTTC

V gene: TRBV9
D gene: -
clone size: -
J gene: TRBJ1-3
CDR3 protein: CASSRSEAGNTIYF
CDR3 DNA: TGTGCCAGCAGCCGTAGTGAGGCTGGAAACACCATATATTTT

V gene: TRBV12-1
D gene: -
clone size: -
J gene: TRBJ1-6
CDR3 protein: CASRRGFLEGRFSYNSPLHF
CDR3 DNA: TGTGCCAGCAGGAGAGGGTTTTTAGAAGGCAGGTTCTCCTATAATTCACCCCTCCACTTT

V gene: TRBV6-4
D gene: TRBD2
clone size: few
J gene: TRBJ2-3
CDR3 protein: CASSDLTSGETDTQYF
CDR3 DNA: TGTGCCAGCAGTGACTTGACTAGCGGGGAAACAGATACGCAGTATTTT

V gene: TRBV10-2
D gene: -
clone size: -
J gene: TRBJ1-1
CDR3 protein: CASSPDSMNTEAFF
CDR3 DNA: TGCGCCAGCAGTCCAGACAGTATGAACACTGAAGCTTTCTTT

V gene: TRBV28
D gene: TRBD2
clone size: -
J gene: TRBJ2-5
CDR3 protein: CASSSGTSGGETQYF
CDR3 DNA: TGTGCCAGCAGTTCCGGGACTAGCGGGGGGGAGACCCAGTACTTC

V gene: TRBV15
D gene: TRBD2
clone size: -
J gene: TRBJ2-1
CDR3 protein: CATRSGISSYNEQFF
CDR3 DNA: TGTGCCACCCGTAGCGGGATTAGCTCCTACAATGAGCAGTTCTTC

V gene: TRBV30
D gene: -
clone size: -
J gene: TRBJ1-5
CDR3 protein: CAWSVGQGNQPQHF
CDR3 DNA: TGTGCCTGGAGTGTGGGACAAGGGAATCAGCCCCAGCATTTT

V gene: TRBV6-4
D gene: -
clone size: -
J gene: TRBJ1-6
CDR3 protein: CASSLGGYNSPLHF
CDR3 DNA: TGTGCCTCCTCTCTCGGAGGGTATAATTCACCCCTCCACTTT

V gene: TRBV9
D gene: TRBD1
clone size: -
J gene: TRBJ2-3
CDR3 protein: CASSVEGAGDTQYF
CDR3 DNA: TGTGCCAGCAGCGTAGAGGGGGCAGGAGATACGCAGTATTTT

V gene: TRBV10-3
D gene: -
clone size: -
J gene: TRBJ1-5
CDR3 protein: CAIRPTPNQPQHF
CDR3 DNA: TGTGCCATCAGACCGACTCCGAATCAGCCCCAGCATTTT

V gene: TRBV7-9
D gene: TRBD2
clone size: -
J gene: TRBJ2-1
CDR3 protein: CASSGGASGYNEQFF
CDR3 DNA: TGTGCCAGCAGCGGTGGCGCTAGCGGATACAATGAGCAGTTCTTC

V gene: TRBV18
D gene: -
clone size: -
J gene: TRBJ1-2
CDR3 protein: CASSPPADTYGYTF
CDR3 DNA: TGTGCCAGCTCACCACCGGCAGACACTTATGGCTACACCTTC

V gene: TRBV28
D gene: -
clone size: once
J gene: TRBJ1-3
CDR3 protein: CASSLGQGPLGGTIYF
CDR3 DNA: TGTGCCAGCAGTTTGGGTCAGGGGCCTCTCGGAGGCACCATATATTTT

V gene: TRBV19
D gene: TRBD1
clone size: -
J gene: TRBJ2-1
CDR3 protein: CASSLGTAYNEQFF
CDR3 DNA: TGTGCCAGTAGTTTAGGGACAGCATACAATGAGCAGTTCTTC

V gene: TRBV7-8
D gene: TRBD1
clone size: -
J gene: TRBJ1-1
CDR3 protein: CASSLVGQGGTEAFF
CDR3 DNA: TGTGCCAGCAGCTTAGTCGGGCAGGGGGGCACTGAAGCTTTCTTT

V gene: TRBV30
D gene: TRBD2
clone size: -
J gene: TRBJ2-7
CDR3 protein: CAWNPGRDYEQYF
CDR3 DNA: TGTGCCTGGAATCCCGGGAGGGACTACGAGCAGTACTTC

V gene: TRBV7-9
D gene: TRBD1
clone size: -
J gene: TRBJ1-5
CDR3 protein: CASSLQGDSNQPQHF
CDR3 DNA: TGTGCCAGCAGCTTACAGGGGGATAGCAATCAGCCCCAGCATTTT

V gene: TRBV5-6
D gene: TRBD1
clone size: -
J gene: TRBJ1-1
CDR3 protein: CASSRGQGLVTEAFF
CDR3 DNA: TGTGCCAGCAGCCGGGGACAGGGTTTGGTTACTGAAGCTTTCTTT

V gene: TRBV18
D gene: -
clone size: -
J gene: TRBJ1-6
CDR3 protein: CASSPEPGTTPLHF
CDR3 DNA: TGTGCCAGCTCACCCGAACCCGGGACTACACCCCTCCACTTT

V gene: TRBV19
D gene: -
clone size: -
J gene: TRBJ2-7
CDR3 protein: CASSTQGGPYEQYF
CDR3 DNA: TGTGCCAGTAGTACCCAGGGAGGACCCTACGAGCAGTACTTC

V gene: TRBV7-9
D gene: TRBD2
clone size: once
J gene: TRBJ2-5
CDR3 protein: CASSFWTSGETQYF
CDR3 DNA: TGTGCCAGCAGCTTTTGGACTAGCGGAGAGACCCAGTACTTC

V gene: TRBV5-6
D gene: -
clone size: few
J gene: TRBJ1-2
CDR3 protein: CASSFLAGRNYGYTF
CDR3 DNA: TGTGCCAGCAGCTTCCTGGCAGGCCGAAACTATGGCTACACCTTC

V gene: TRBV19
D gene: -
clone size: -
J gene: TRBJ1-2
CDR3 protein: CASSIGYGEPVRYGYTF
CDR3 DNA: TGTGCCAGTAGTATAGGATACGGGGAGCCCGTACGCTATGGCTACACCTTC

V gene: TRBV6-6
D gene: -
clone size: -
J gene: TRBJ2-7
CDR3 protein: CASSPPRTGTYEQYF
CDR3 DNA: TGTGCCAGCAGCCCCCCCCGGACGGGGACCTACGAGCAGTACTTC

V gene: TRBV19
D gene: TRBD1
clone size: -
J gene: TRBJ2-5
CDR3 protein: CASTRTGAQETQYF
CDR3 DNA: TGTGCCAGTACCCGGACAGGGGCGCAAGAGACCCAGTACTTC

V gene: TRBV5-8
D gene: TRBD1
clone size: few
J gene: TRBJ2-7
CDR3 protein: CASRRPGTGGSYEQYF
CDR3 DNA: TGTGCCAGCAGACGACCCGGGACAGGGGGTTCCTACGAGCAGTACTTC

V gene: TRBV2
D gene: -
clone size: few
J gene: TRBJ1-5
CDR3 protein: CASQGGTAGNQPQHF
CDR3 DNA: TGTGCCAGCCAGGGCGGGACGGCGGGGAATCAGCCCCAGCATTTT

V gene: TRBV27
D gene: -
clone size: -
J gene: TRBJ2-1
CDR3 protein: CASSLRDGLNEQFF
CDR3 DNA: TGTGCCAGCAGTTTGAGAGATGGACTAAATGAGCAGTTCTTC

V gene: TRBV5-4
D gene: -
clone size: -
J gene: TRBJ2-3
CDR3 protein: CASSRRGRSTDTQYF
CDR3 DNA: TGTGCCAGCAGCCGGAGGGGCAGGTCCACAGATACGCAGTATTTT

V gene: TRBV30
D gene: -
clone size: -
J gene: TRBJ1-3
CDR3 protein: CAWIQTGRWNTIYF
CDR3 DNA: TGTGCCTGGATACAGACCGGGAGGTGGAACACCATATATTTT

V gene: TRBV5-6
D gene: TRBD1
clone size: -
J gene: TRBJ1-1
CDR3 protein: CASSLAAGGIEAFF
CDR3 DNA: TGTGCCAGCAGCTTGGCAGCAGGGGGGATTGAAGCTTTCTTT

V gene: TRBV7-9
D gene: TRBD2
clone size: -
J gene: TRBJ2-1
CDR3 protein: CASSLGLAGSNEQFF
CDR3 DNA: TGTGCCAGCAGCTTGGGACTAGCGGGGTCCAATGAGCAGTTCTTC

V gene: TRBV19
D gene: -
clone size: -
J gene: TRBJ2-5
CDR3 protein: CASSASVLEWYF
CDR3 DNA: TGTGCCAGTAGTGCTAGCGTGCTGGAGTGGTACTTC

V gene: TRBV11-2
D gene: -
clone size: -
J gene: TRBJ2-2
CDR3 protein: CASSPAGVADAGELFF
CDR3 DNA: TGTGCCAGCAGCCCAGCCGGAGTGGCCGACGCCGGGGAGCTGTTTTTT

V gene: TRBV4-2
D gene: -
clone size: -
J gene: TRBJ2-7
CDR3 protein: CASSQENRAYEQYF
CDR3 DNA: TGTGCCAGCAGCCAAGAGAACAGGGCGTACGAGCAGTACTTC

V gene: TRBV7-8
D gene: -
clone size: -
J gene: TRBJ1-4
CDR3 protein: CASSSQGLNEKLFF
CDR3 DNA: TGTGCCAGCAGCTCCCAGGGATTAAATGAAAAACTGTTTTTT

V gene: TRBV5-4
D gene: -
clone size: -
J gene: TRBJ2-5
CDR3 protein: CASSFDRQETQYF
CDR3 DNA: TGTGCCAGCAGTTTTGACAGACAAGAGACCCAGTACTTC

V gene: TRBV30
D gene: TRBD2
clone size: -
J gene: TRBJ2-1
CDR3 protein: CAWSVPIAGQLRSYNEQFF
CDR3 DNA: TGTGCCTGGAGTGTACCCATAGCGGGCCAACTAAGATCCTACAATGAGCAGTTCTTC

V gene: TRBV19
D gene: TRBD1
clone size: -
J gene: TRBJ1-3
CDR3 protein: CASRPTGEGNTIYF
CDR3 DNA: TGTGCCAGTAGACCCACAGGGGAAGGAAACACCATATATTTT

V gene: TRBV18
D gene: TRBD2
clone size: once
J gene: TRBJ2-7
CDR3 protein: CASSPRTQTSGGMYEQYF
CDR3 DNA: TGTGCCAGCTCACCTAGAACCCAGACTAGCGGGGGGATGTACGAGCAGTACTTC

V gene: TRBV7-9
D gene: TRBD1
clone size: -
J gene: TRBJ1-4
CDR3 protein: CSSSLRTGVEEKLFF
CDR3 DNA: TGTTCCAGCAGCTTAAGGACAGGGGTAGAAGAAAAACTGTTTTTT

V gene: TRBV30
D gene: TRBD1
clone size: -
J gene: TRBJ1-5
CDR3 protein: CAWGTGYQPQHF
CDR3 DNA: TGTGCCTGGGGGACAGGGTATCAGCCCCAGCATTTT

V gene: TRBV6-5
D gene: -
clone size: -
J gene: TRBJ2-7
CDR3 protein: CASSGPTSNYEQYF
CDR3 DNA: TGTGCCAGCAGTGGCCCTACTAGTAACTACGAGCAGTACTTC

V gene: TRBV19
D gene: -
clone size: -
J gene: TRBJ1-2
CDR3 protein: CASSIDRRPNYGYTF
CDR3 DNA: TGTGCCAGTAGTATAGATCGGAGGCCTAACTATGGCTACACCTTC

V gene: TRBV7-2
D gene: TRBD1
clone size: -
J gene: TRBJ2-1
CDR3 protein: CASSLEGGRHNEQFF
CDR3 DNA: TGTGCCAGCAGCTTAGAAGGGGGCCGGCACAATGAGCAGTTCTTC